The 12 T cell receptor beta chains listed next were all sequenced from one sample in a study of blood T cell repertoires in COVID-19. Using immunoSEQ multiplex PCR, the repertoire was profiled, and TCRdb retains in-frame clones only, with some absent. Among some 71,000 clones listed, 86% were seen once. Sequencing was carried out using peripheral blood. All receptors derive from a man younger than 45 with acute or convalescent COVID-19.

The rearrangement links TRBV24-1 to TRBJ2-5, with TRBD1 as a possible D gene (6 bases). The CDR3 is 14 residues long. V dropped 4 bases and J dropped 1 base, with 9 bases sitting between them. The germline V gene has CDR1 KGHDR and CDR2 SFDVKD. The CDR3 region has the DNA TGTGCCACCAGTGACACGACAGGCCAAGAGACCCAGTACTTC. This codes for CATSDTTGQETQYF.

This clone was picked up a small number of times. The J gene is TRBJ2-2, the V gene TRBV5-8; 9 bases map to TRBD1. The CDR3 has 16 residues. Germline V gene lookup returns CDR1 SGHTS and CDR2 YDEGEE. With V trimmed by 4 bases and J by 2 bases, 6 bases remained unmatched. CDR3 bases: TGTGCCAGCAGCACCTTGGGACAGGGAAACACCGGGGAGCTGTTTTTT. It encodes CASSTLGQGNTGELFF. Full variable domain (missing parts from reference TRBV5-8 and TRBJ2-2): EAGVTQSPTHLIKTRGQQATLRCSPISGHTSVYWYQQALGLGLQFLLWYDEGEERNRGNFPPRFSGRQFPNYSSELNVNALELEDSALYLCASSTLGQGNTGELFFGEGSRLTVL.

This rearrangement joins TRBV6-6 to TRBJ1-2; D is possibly TRBD1 (6 bases). V lost 6 bases, J lost 8 bases, and 19 bases lay in between. CDR3 size: 14 residues. CDR1 and CDR2 (germline): MNHNY, SVGAGI (reference sequence). CDR3 sequence reads: CASSPSGTRGGYTF. The CDR3 nucleotides are TGTGCCAGCAGCCCGTCCGGGACGAGGGGGGGCTACACCTTC.

This CDR3 reads CASSLGGTGNSPLHF. The CDR3 DNA reads TGTGCCAGCAGCTTAGGCGGGACAGGGAATTCACCCCTCCACTTT. The V gene is TRBV11-2, the J gene TRBJ1-6, with 9 nucleotides matching TRBD1. The V gene's germline CDR1 is SGHAT and CDR2 FQNNGV. With V trimmed by 1 base and J by 7 bases, 2 bases remained unmatched. There are 15 residues in the CDR3.

The chain employs TRBV30 and TRBJ2-5; D possibly corresponds to TRBD2 (5 bases). Germline V gene sequence: CDR1 GTSNPN, CDR2 SVGIG (reference sequence). V lost 0 bases, J lost 5 bases, and 13 bases lay in between. This CDR3 has 14 amino acids. Here the CDR3 DNA reads TGTGCCTGGAGTGTAAATCGGGGAACGGAGACCCAGTACTTC. Amino acid sequence: CAWSVNRGTETQYF.

The chain uses TRBV3-1 (or the pseudogene TRBV3-2) and TRBJ1-2; 9 nucleotides agree with TRBD1. In germline, CDR1 is LGHDT, CDR2 YNNKEL (reference sequence). V was clipped by 9 bases and J by 7 bases; unmatched bases: 6. This CDR3 comprises 12 residues. The CDR3 DNA is TGTGCCAGTCAACAGGGGGCGCTTGGCTACACCTTC. The encoded protein is CASQQGALGYTF.

The rearrangement uses TRBV6-2 or TRBV6-3 and TRBJ1-1; D is ambiguous. The CDR3 has 16 amino acids. The germline CDR1 and CDR2 sequences are MNHEY and SVGEGT. The V and J ends lost 2 bases and 4 bases respectively, with 17 bases between them. CDR3 in amino acids: CASSYGEAGGSTEAFF. The CDR3 coding sequence is TGTGCCAGCAGTTACGGGGAGGCAGGAGGAAGCACTGAAGCTTTCTTT.

The CDR3 protein is CATSDWTTKAFF. In nucleotides, the CDR3 is TGTGCCACCAGTGATTGGACAACTAAAGCTTTCTTT. This rearrangement joins TRBV24-1 to TRBJ1-1; maybe TRBD1 (5 bases). The V end was cut by 2 bases, the J end by 9 bases, with 9 bases between. The CDR3 is 12 residues long. Germline V lookup: CDR1 KGHDR, CDR2 SFDVKD.

The V and J genes are TRBV18 and TRBJ2-4, with D maybe TRBD2 (5 bases). The length of the CDR3 is 14 residues. Trimming removed 2 bases at V and 8 bases at J, with 13 bases between. Germline assignment: CDR1 KGHSH and CDR2 LQKENI. CDR3 DNA: TGTGCCAGCTCACCAGTTGGTCTCGGGGACATTCAGTACTTC. As protein: CASSPVGLGDIQYF.

The chain joins TRBV27 to TRBJ1-3; TRBD1 matches 9 bases. With V trimmed by 2 bases and J by 3 bases, 5 bases remained unmatched. Germline V gene data show CDR1 as MNHEY and CDR2 as SMNVEV (reference sequence). The CDR3 runs to 16 residues. CDR3 DNA: TGTGCCAGCAGTTTAAGAATGGGACAGGGTGGAAACACCATATATTTT. Encoded protein: CASSLRMGQGGNTIYF.

The chain links TRBV19 to TRBJ2-6; D uncertain. V was cut by 1 base and J by 0 bases, with 7 bases left in between. The CDR3 has 16 residues. CDR1 LNHDA and CDR2 SQIVND come from the germline V gene (reference sequence). CDR3 in amino acids: CASSIVHSSGANVLTF. CDR3 nucleotide sequence: TGTGCCAGTAGTATAGTTCATAGCTCTGGGGCCAACGTCCTGACTTTC.

The chain couples TRBV29-1 to TRBJ1-3, with 7 bases aligning to TRBD1. V lost 6 bases and J lost 14; bases outside the gene matches: 13. The V gene's germline CDR1 is SQVTM and CDR2 ANQGSEA. The CDR3 length is 12 residues. CDR3 protein: CSVSRDSGILYF. CDR3 DNA sequence: TGCAGCGTCTCAAGGGACAGCGGCATCCTATATTTT.